This T cell receptor beta chain was recovered during a study of regulatory T cells in long-lasting Graves disease. The study, taken as a whole, reports: TRBV28, TRBJ1-2 and TRBJ2-5 were favored in persistent disease.

The time point is: newly diagnosed GD, antithyroid drugs for less than 3 months. The TCR library was prepared using RNA isolated from PBMCs. The EDTA tubes were filled with around 8.1 milliliters of drawn peripheral blood. From germline, CDR1 is SGHDT and CDR2 YYEEEE. This CDR3 region has 14 residues. Trimming pared 4 bases from V and 3 bases from J, leaving 13 bases between. Arm-PCR of CDR3 regions with iRepertoire HTBI primers generated TCR beta libraries. One entry per CDR3 protein results from TCRdb running MiXCR on the multiplex PCR reads. Among 350,000 to 400,000 distinct CDR3 sequences listed, 16% were seen once. Details on this clonotype: The target antigen is unknown.

These same records also appear under a second study, on T cells in Graves' hyperthyroidism and ophthalmopathy. That publication notes: Model output signaled ophthalmopathy a median approximately six months ahead of onset.

The clonotype originates from a young woman with Graves disease. The V and J genes are TRBV5-6 and TRBJ1-2; D might be TRBD1 (5 bases). Sequences were derived from peripheral blood mononuclear cells (PBMCs), sampled at new diagnosis, from a patient treated with antithyroid drugs. CDR3 residues: CASSLPRAYYGYTF. In DNA form, the CDR3 reads TGTGCCAGCAGCCTTCCCAGGGCTTACTATGGCTACACCTTC.